A single sample is the source of the 20 T cell receptor beta chains below, sequenced in a study of PD-1 blockade in classical Hodgkin lymphoma. Repertoires were generated with immunoSEQ multiplex PCR, while TCRdb's copy carries only in-frame clones and drops some. The table includes 70,000 or so clones, 93% detected once. Time point reported: newly diagnosed, previously untreated cHL patient sample. Sequences were obtained from peripheral blood mononuclear cells (PBMCs). The receptors here all came from a human donor with classical Hodgkin lymphoma.

The table lists this clone with a few counts. The chain employs TRBV11-2 and TRBJ2-1; D is uncertain. Germline loops: CDR1 SGHAT, CDR2 FQNNGV. The germline V and J ends were trimmed by 3 bases and 0 bases, with 9 bases remaining between them. CDR3 length: 15 residues. The CDR3: CASSLGLNSYNEQFF. CDR3 in DNA: TGTGCCAGCAGCTTGGGCTTAAACTCCTACAATGAGCAGTTCTTC.

The V gene is TRBV2, the J gene TRBJ1-1, with 10 bases that match TRBD1. In germline, CDR1 is SNHLY, CDR2 FYNNEI. CDR3 length equals 13 residues. V was clipped by 7 bases and J by 5 bases; unmatched bases: 4. The CDR3 here is CASTRTGGTEAFF. DNA for the CDR3: TGTGCCAGCACCCGGACAGGGGGGACTGAAGCTTTCTTT.

The rearrangement links TRBV7-2 to TRBJ2-1; D gene unclear. The CDR3 is made up of 12 amino acids. Trimming took 5 bases from V and 4 from J, leaving 6 bases between them. Germline assignment: CDR1 SGHTA and CDR2 FQGNSA. The CDR3 protein is CASSRQYNEQFF. CDR3 in DNA: TGTGCCAGCAGCCGCCAGTACAATGAGCAGTTCTTC.

The CDR3 reads CASSQEWTGIQYF. In nucleotides, the CDR3 is TGTGCCAGCAGCCAAGAGTGGACAGGCATTCAGTACTTC. The chain combines TRBV4-2 with TRBJ2-4; TRBD1 aligns across 7 bases. This CDR3 is built from 13 residues. Germline CDR1 LGHNA, CDR2 YNFKEQ. V lost 0 bases and J lost 9; bases outside the gene matches: 2.

This chain connects TRBV12-5 to TRBJ1-2, with 9 bases fitting TRBD1. With 0 bases clipped from V and 5 bases from J, the junction kept 10 bases outside the gene matches. Germline V gene data show CDR1 as LGHNT and CDR2 as FRNRAP. CDR3 length equals 17 residues. CDR3 protein: CASGLVSAVGQGYGYTF. The CDR3, as DNA: TGTGCTAGTGGTTTGGTGTCCGCAGTAGGACAGGGGTATGGCTACACCTTC.

J is TRBJ2-4 and V is TRBV19; D is unclear. Germline loops: CDR1 LNHDA, CDR2 SQIVND (reference sequence). V dropped 3 bases and J dropped 0 bases, with 12 bases sitting between them. The CDR3 runs to 16 residues. The CDR3 DNA follows: TGTGCCAGTAGTATTCCCGGTCAGCTAGCCAAAAACATTCAGTACTTC. This gives the protein CASSIPGQLAKNIQYF.

The chain combines TRBV15 with TRBJ2-5, with 7 positions matching TRBD1. CDR1 is LNHNV, CDR2 YYDKDF, per germline (reference sequence). The CDR3 spans 17 residues. V shed 3 bases, J shed 0 bases, and the junction held 10 bases outside the gene matches. CDR3 loop: CATSRSTQTGNQETQYF. The DNA of the CDR3 is TGTGCCACCAGCAGGTCAACGCAGACAGGGAACCAAGAGACCCAGTACTTC.

The rearrangement links TRBV4-1 to TRBJ1-1; D perhaps matches TRBD1 (5 bases). This CDR3 has 15 amino acids. Germline V gene sequence: CDR1 MGHRA, CDR2 YSYEKL. Trimming stripped 5 bases from V and 4 bases from J, with 17 bases between. In nucleotides, the CDR3 is TGCGCCAGCAGCTCGGGACTCGGGGGGGGCACTGAAGCTTTCTTT. This encodes CASSSGLGGGTEAFF.

This clone was recorded only once. The gene calls are TRBV7-2 and TRBJ2-3, with D possibly TRBD1 on 6 matching bases. The CDR3 loop spans 12 amino acids. Germline CDR1 is SGHTA and CDR2 is FQGNSA. V lost 6 bases, J lost 4 bases, and 8 bases lay in between. The DNA for the CDR3 is TGTGCCAGCAGAAACAGGGCAGATACGCAGTATTTT. It codes for CASRNRADTQYF.

This sequence joins TRBV6-1 and TRBJ1-1; D is undetermined. The germline gives CDR1 MNHNS, CDR2 SASEGT. This CDR3 region has 13 residues. V lost 5 bases to trimming and J lost 1 base, with 8 bases between them. CDR3 loop: CASSRTGNTEAFF. The CDR3 DNA sequence: TGTGCCAGCAGTAGAACGGGGAACACTGAAGCTTTCTTT.

The V call is TRBV30, the J call TRBJ1-2, with 8 bases lining up with TRBD1. The trim removed 3 bases at V and 5 bases at J, leaving 14 bases unmatched. This CDR3 is built from 16 residues. Germline V gene sequence: CDR1 GTSNPN, CDR2 SVGIG (reference sequence). The CDR3 nucleotides are TGTGCCTGGAGCCCCGACCTCACAGGGGGAGGGTATGGCTACACCTTC. Translated, it gives CAWSPDLTGGGYGYTF.

V usage is TRBV18 and J usage is TRBJ2-2; 8 bases match TRBD1. The junction had 2 bases not matched to a gene; V was cut back by 3 bases and J by 2 bases. The CDR3 runs 15 residues. The V gene's germline CDR1 is KGHSH and CDR2 LQKENI. CDR3 in amino acids: CASSPDRANTGELFF. CDR3 nucleotide sequence: TGTGCCAGCTCACCGGACAGGGCAAACACCGGGGAGCTGTTTTTT.

The CDR3 region is CASSQDRGEKLFF. DNA for the CDR3: TGCGCCAGCAGCCAAGATCGGGGTGAAAAACTGTTTTTT. This chain connects TRBV4-3 to TRBJ1-4; D not certain. Germline CDR1 LGHNA, CDR2 YSLEER. V was clipped by 0 bases and J by 7 bases, with 6 bases between them. The CDR3 totals 13 residues.

V is TRBV18 and J is TRBJ1-2; D is ambiguous. Trimming removed 3 bases at V and 4 bases at J, with 12 bases between. The CDR3 consists of 14 residues. Looked up from germline, CDR1 is KGHSH and CDR2 is LQKENI. The CDR3 region has the DNA TGTGCCAGCTCACCGCCCCCACAGTCCTATGGCTACACCTTC. It translates to CASSPPPQSYGYTF.

The rearrangement joins TRBV18 to TRBJ1-5; possibly TRBD1 for D (6 bases). This CDR3 region has 17 residues. Trimming left V 3 bases short and J 3 bases short, with 18 bases between. Germline CDR1 KGHSH, CDR2 LQKENI. CDR3 amino acids: CASSPFGIAGVNQPQHF. CDR3 DNA: TGTGCCAGCTCACCCTTTGGAATTGCAGGGGTCAATCAGCCCCAGCATTTT.

V and J are TRBV11-2 and TRBJ1-1, with 8 bases aligning to TRBD1. In germline, CDR1 is SGHAT, CDR2 FQNNGV. The CDR3 loop spans 15 amino acids. The trim removed 5 bases at V and 1 base at J, leaving 6 bases unmatched. The CDR3 DNA sequence: TGTGCCAGCAGCATCACCGGGACAGGGAACACTGAAGCTTTCTTT. Translating it yields CASSITGTGNTEAFF.

The chain couples TRBV10-1 to TRBJ1-1; 7 nucleotides align to TRBD1. Germline lookup yields CDR1 WNHNN and CDR2 SYGVQD (reference sequence). The ends lost 6 bases at V and 5 bases at J; junction bases unmatched: 9. The CDR3 loop spans 14 amino acids. The CDR3 sequence: CASREGGGRTEAFF. In DNA, the CDR3 is TGCGCCAGCAGAGAAGGGGGCGGACGGACTGAAGCTTTCTTT.

Worth noting for this clone: The junction does not match germline at one end; this may be a read error. The J gene is TRBJ1-5, the V gene TRBV6-4, with TRBD1 identical over 10 bases. CDR1 MRHNA and CDR2 SNTAGT come from the germline V gene. This CDR3 is built from 18 residues. The CDR3 DNA reads as TGTGCCAGCAGGGACTCTCGTATCCGACAGGGGGCTAAGCAGCCCCAGCATTTT. This sequence encodes CASRDSRIRQGAKQPQHF.

The chain is built from TRBV19 and TRBJ1-5, with unresolved D. V gave up 7 bases and J gave up 4 bases, with 11 bases separating them. CDR3 length: 13 amino acids. Germline-derived CDR1 and CDR2 are LNHDA and SQIVND (reference sequence). The CDR3 nucleotides read TGTGCCAGTACCACGACGGATAATCAGCCCCAGCATTTT. It codes for CASTTTDNQPQHF.

The J gene is TRBJ2-3, the V gene TRBV5-1, with 12 bases fitting TRBD1. From germline, CDR1 is SGHRS and CDR2 YFSETQ. This CDR3 has 17 residues. The V gene end was trimmed by 3 bases and the J gene end by 7 bases; junction bases not matched to a gene: 12. The CDR3 is CASSSGQGARAGNTQYF. Here the CDR3 DNA reads TGCGCCAGCAGCTCGGGACAGGGGGCGCGAGCAGGAAATACGCAGTATTTT.